Listed below are T cell receptor beta chains from one sample, sequenced in a study of cytomegalovirus exposure and HLA in healthy donors. Assay used: immunoSEQ multiplex PCR; TCRdb lists only in-frame clones, some missing. The data hold roughly 180,000 clones, with roughly three quarters observed a single time. The sequencing input was PBMCs. These receptors all come from a male donor in good health and CMV-seronegative. Both conserved end residues are trimmed from each CDR3. Fields, in order: V gene, CDR3 length, D gene, CDR3 protein. The D gene is left open where the match is weak.

TRBV10-1	12	-	ASSESGCTDTQY
TRBV25-1	12	TRBD1	ASRTGGFGNEQF
TRBV28	11	-	ASSLGAGVGYT
TRBV15	14	-	ATSRDLVGRLDEQF
TRBV13	12	TRBD1	ASSLGDRGFEAF
TRBV2	12	TRBD1	ASSGGTGLQPQH
TRBV12-5	12	-	APSGTKTGNTIY
TRBV6-1	16	TRBD1	ASSERDRIWFGGNTIY
TRBV28	11	-	ASSRDTNQPQH
TRBV10-3	12	TRBD1	AISDGTGGYEQY
TRBV19	12	-	ASSPLGALYGYT
TRBV19	13	-	ASSIDPGNTGELF
TRBV6-5	12	-	ASSYKQGPYEQY
TRBV7-2	12	TRBD1	ASSSGTGIHEQY
TRBV28	12	-	ASLKRTTYNEQF
TRBV2	13	TRBD1	ASSENWAGGQPQH
TRBV19	12	TRBD2	ASSPWGGHNEQF
TRBV6-5	13	TRBD2	ASSGLAGGTGELF
TRBV6-5	13	-	ASSPGTTRTDTQY
TRBV7-3	11	-	ASSKEENQPQH
TRBV5-1	10	-	ASSPSSYEQY
TRBV15	13	-	ATSAKGRGNYGYT
TRBV30	11	-	AWSVILDYGYT
TRBV30	11	-	AWSVGLLLEQF
TRBV29-1	11	-	SVQTTAGYEQY
TRBV12-5	15	-	ASGSTRDFSGANVLT
TRBV19	12	TRBD2	ASSMGGTYNEQF
TRBV5-1	11	TRBD1	ASSEGQIYGYT
TRBV28	12	-	ASSLQGGGTEAF
TRBV14	13	-	ASSEQGARGNTIY
TRBV28	14	TRBD2	ASSGGASGYPETQY
TRBV27	11	-	ASSKQVNQPQH
TRBV28	14	TRBD1	ASSFYWTGVNQPQH
TRBV28	11	-	ASRGGAWDGYT
TRBV6-1	7	-	ASSESLF
TRBV30	15	-	AFTNRDRATSAYEQY
TRBV6-5	12	-	ASRTGQLTYEQY
TRBV27	15	TRBD2	ASSPLLAGGSYNEQF
TRBV18	14	TRBD2	ASSRKLAGGPNEQF
TRBV5-1	11	TRBD1	ASTGGENYGYT
TRBV7-6	13	-	ASSLGQGSNQPQH
TRBV27	13	-	ASRTGQSSYNEQF
TRBV6-1	12	-	ASSGGNLNYGYT
TRBV6-1	13	TRBD1	ASSDWGQGAYEQY
TRBV19	12	-	ASSISQVSYEQY
TRBV30	13	TRBD2	AWSGGSGGYNEQF
TRBV6-5	13	-	ASSYRRRSTDTQY
TRBV7-9	12	TRBD1	ASRTEGANSPLH
TRBV28	14	TRBD1	ASRMRGQGPYNEQF
TRBV11-3	14	TRBD1	ASSSGQGMQPYEQY
TRBV6-5	12	-	ASSYSGRNYGYT
TRBV6-5	11	-	ASSYGAGNEQY
TRBV2	11	-	ASLPSGGYGYT
TRBV15	12	TRBD2	ATSLGGTSYEQY
TRBV6-6	14	-	ASSTPQGVANEKLF
TRBV5-1	11	-	ASNSGLGTEAF
TRBV4-2	12	-	ASSQAVAKNIQY
TRBV6-1	12	-	ASSDRGKIQPQH
TRBV28	9	-	ATGTQRTQY